These 9 T cell receptor beta chains were sequenced from one sample in a study of cytomegalovirus exposure and HLA in healthy donors. The assay was immunoSEQ multiplex PCR, and TCRdb's table has in-frame clones only and misses some. The repertoire consists of about 70,000 clones, with roughly 94% occurring once and the leading ten covering roughly 1.6%. Sequencing was carried out using PBMCs. The receptor set was obtained from a man younger than 30 in good health and CMV-seropositive.

The chain's CDR3 is CASSQGAGADTQYF. CDR3 in DNA: TGTGCCAGCAGCCAAGGAGCGGGAGCAGATACGCAGTATTTT. This rearrangement joins TRBV14 to TRBJ2-3; 8 bases match TRBD2. J was trimmed by 4 bases and V by 1 base; bases with no gene match: 1. Germline V lookup: CDR1 SGHDN, CDR2 FVKESK. CDR3 size: 14 residues.

The genes are TRBV27 and TRBJ2-1, with 10 bases matching TRBD2. The CDR3 consists of 15 residues. The V gene end was trimmed by 2 bases and the J gene end by 7 bases; junction bases not matched to a gene: 5. In germline, CDR1 is MNHEY, CDR2 SMNVEV (reference sequence). The CDR3 DNA follows: TGTGCCAGCAGTTTAGCTAGCGGGAGATGGAATGAGCAGTTCTTC. This sequence encodes CASSLASGRWNEQFF.

J is TRBJ2-7 and V is TRBV20-1; D possibly corresponds to TRBD1 (5 bases). Germline CDR1 reads DFQATT; CDR2 reads SNEGSKA (reference sequence). V was shortened by 6 bases and J by 6 bases, with 12 bases between the two germline ends. CDR3 length: 11 residues. This chain's CDR3 is CSAPWGFEQYF. As DNA, the CDR3 is TGCAGTGCCCCGTGGGGCTTCGAGCAGTACTTC.

The chain recombines TRBV28 with TRBJ2-3, with 9 bases fitting TRBD2. Germline trimming cut 7 bases from V and 4 bases from J; bases unmatched to any gene: 12. The CDR3 is 16 amino acids. Per germline, CDR1 MDHEN and CDR2 SYDVKM. CDR3 loop: CASTPEVAGDADTQYF. The CDR3 region has the DNA TGTGCCAGCACCCCCGAGGTAGCGGGAGACGCAGATACGCAGTATTTT.

The chain links TRBV5-1 to TRBJ2-3; D may be TRBD2 (6 bases). The CDR3 spans 14 residues. With 0 bases removed from V and 6 bases from J, the gap between germline ends came to 11 bases. Germline assignment: CDR1 SGHRS and CDR2 YFSETQ. The CDR3 here is CASSLEAGGDTQYF. CDR3 nucleotide sequence: TGCGCCAGCAGCTTGGAAGCAGGAGGGGATACGCAGTATTTT.

The chain joins TRBV28 to TRBJ1-2; tentative D call: TRBD1 (5 bases). The CDR3 extends over 11 amino acids. Germline CDR1 MDHEN, CDR2 SYDVKM. V was pared by 8 bases and J by 7 bases, with 11 bases between. CDR3 sequence reads: CASGGTVGYTF. CDR3 DNA: TGTGCCAGCGGGGGGACGGTTGGCTACACCTTC.

This clone has just one count. V usage is TRBV19 and J usage is TRBJ1-5; the match to TRBD1 covers 8 bases. Looked up from germline, CDR1 is LNHDA and CDR2 is SQIVND (reference sequence). The CDR3 contains 15 residues. Losses at the gene ends were 3 bases for V and 5 bases for J; bases not matched to a gene: 6. CDR3 DNA sequence: TGTGCCAGTAGTATCAACAGGGGGAGATATCAGCCCCAGCATTTT. Translating gives CASSINRGRYQPQHF.

The V and J genes are TRBV19 and TRBJ1-2; D gene unclear. The V end lost 5 bases, the J end lost 2 bases, and 15 bases lay between the germline ends. Germline V gene data show CDR1 as LNHDA and CDR2 as SQIVND (reference sequence). This CDR3 is built from 15 residues. This chain's CDR3 is CASSPDPGRNYGYTF. CDR3 bases: TGTGCCAGTAGTCCTGACCCAGGAAGGAACTATGGCTACACCTTC.

This clone was seen once. The J gene is TRBJ2-1, the V gene TRBV6-5, with D perhaps matching TRBD1 (6 bases). The CDR3 extends over 15 amino acids. In germline, CDR1 is MNHEY, CDR2 SVGAGI. V was clipped by 4 bases and J by 2 bases, with 12 bases between them. The CDR3 spells CASSSGTRTYNEQFF. CDR3 bases: TGTGCCAGCAGTTCCGGGACAAGAACCTACAATGAGCAGTTCTTC.